The source of this T cell receptor (beta chain) is a study of T-cell reconstitution after alpha-beta-depleted transplantation in children (dated by TCRdb to about 2016). As for the study more broadly: Using TCR repertoire profiling, the study quantitatively followed how T-cell immune reconstitution unfolded in children after TCRalphabeta/CD19-depleted allogeneic hematopoietic cell transplantation. General conclusions and limits of the study: The apparently early recovery of alphabetaT-cell counts about two months after transplant reportedly depended on only several hundred rapidly expanded clones that came from non-depleted graft cells. The frequencies of hyperexpanded clones fell over the following months, and after one year, T-cell counts and TCRbeta diversity were mostly attributed to newly produced T cells. In some patients, high TCRbeta diversity at day 60 was attributed to recipient T cells and intrathymic progenitors that had survived conditioning.

Taken from cysteine to phenylalanine, the CDR3 has 17 residues. Left in the record is the CDR3 DNA by itself, 51 bases read in frame from the first base. As encoded in the germline V gene, CDR1 is SGHTA while CDR2 is FQGNSA. Trimmed from V: 3 bases; trimmed from J: 2 bases; junction bases lacking a gene match: 12. Library preparation employed PCR. Sequencing relied on an Illumina HiSeq 2500. TCR library preparation used molecular barcoding, with unique molecular identifiers applied to normalize quantification of the TCRbeta repertoire. TCRdb trimmed public reads at Q25 via fastp, called clones via MiXCR and kept in-frame beta chains. Every distinct CDR3 protein forms one entry, paired with its most common genes and DNA. This sample has about 580,000 distinct CDR3 sequences in its table, and under 30% of those were observed once. Roughly an eighth of the sample lies in the top ten. As regards this clonotype: Its antigen is currently not known. No base qualities exist here, and no much larger clone lies one base off it.

The treatment or condition label here, explained by the study, means: allogeneic hematopoietic cell transplantation with graft depleted of TCRalphabeta T cells and CD19 B cells. TCRalphabeta/CD19-depleted allogeneic hematopoietic cell grafts were given to the transplant recipients, all of whom were children. The TCR was taken from a boy younger than two who had a stem cell transplant for acute myeloid leukemia, so the T cells may come from the graft donor. Material: PBMCs, mostly from graft donor cells, obtained 360 days after TCRalphabeta/CD19-depleted stem cell transplant. Rearrangement joined TRBV7-2 to TRBJ2-5; TRBD1 matches 7 bases in the middle. The sequenced DNA is TGTGCCAGCAGCTTTGGCCCCTACGGACAGGTACAAGAGACCCAGTACTTC. Its product reads: CASSFGPYGQVQETQYF.